The next 28 T cell receptor beta chains were all read from a single sample in a study of beta chain features in type 1 diabetes. The study's findings and limits: Shorter TCRB CDR3s, moderately but significantly so, were found in Type 1 diabetes patients in all four CD4+ subsets.

The entirety of the isolated RNA underwent reverse transcription, so expressed TCRB transcripts were sequenced. Some clones are missing from TCRdb's copy, which holds only in-frame ones; the method was immunoSEQ multiplex PCR. The repertoire consists of about 340,000 clones, with roughly 14% occurring once and the leading ten covering roughly 0.015%. No cognate antigen is known for these TCRs. Sequenced material: naive CD4+ T cells from blood. Every receptor here comes from a woman aged 18-35 years with type 1 diabetes.

This clone was counted a few times. The chain couples TRBV6-5 to TRBJ2-3; TRBD1 aligns across 10 bases. Germline V gene sequence: CDR1 MNHEY, CDR2 SVGAGI. The CDR3 runs to 14 residues. With V trimmed by 6 bases and J by 6 bases, 6 bases remained unmatched. This CDR3 reads CASSPGQGIDTQYF. CDR3 coding DNA: TGTGCCAGCAGCCCGGGACAGGGGATCGATACGCAGTATTTT.

The chain is built from TRBV7-2 and TRBJ2-5, with 7 positions matching TRBD2. Per the germline V gene, CDR1 is SGHTA and CDR2 is FQGNSA. This CDR3 comprises 15 residues. Losses at the gene ends were 5 bases for V and 5 bases for J; bases not matched to a gene: 11. The CDR3 protein is CASSPGLVGVETQYF. For the CDR3, the DNA is TGTGCCAGCAGCCCCGGACTAGTCGGAGTGGAGACCCAGTACTTC.

The chain has TRBV4-2 and TRBJ1-5; D gene unclear. The CDR3 is 16 amino acids. Trimming left V 0 bases short and J 4 bases short, with 13 bases between. The V gene's germline CDR1 is LGHNA and CDR2 YNFKEQ. The DNA of the CDR3 is TGTGCCAGCAGCCAAGATCTGGCAGGTATTAATCAGCCCCAGCATTTT. Translation: CASSQDLAGINQPQHF.

V usage is TRBV5-4 and J usage is TRBJ2-5; 11 nucleotides agree with TRBD2. J was trimmed by 5 bases and V by 0 bases; bases with no gene match: 12. This CDR3 is built from 18 residues. Germline V gene lookup returns CDR1 SGHNT and CDR2 YYREEE (reference sequence). For the CDR3, the DNA is TGTGCCAGCAGCTTGGGTCTAGGATTAGCGGGAGGGCTCGAGACCCAGTACTTC. It encodes CASSLGLGLAGGLETQYF.

This clone was seen a handful of times. The rearrangement links TRBV7-2 to TRBJ1-5, with TRBD1 identical over 10 bases. CDR3 length: 15 residues. Trimming at V came to 5 bases and at J to 0 bases, leaving 1 base not matched to a gene. Germline V lookup: CDR1 SGHTA, CDR2 FQGNSA. CDR3 sequence (DNA): TGTGCCAGCAGCCGGGACAGGGGTAGCAATCAGCCCCAGCATTTT. It is translated as CASSRDRGSNQPQHF.

The chain links TRBV7-2 to TRBJ2-2; tentative D call: TRBD2 (6 bases). V was trimmed by 5 bases and J by 2 bases, leaving 6 bases between them. Per germline, CDR1 SGHTA and CDR2 FQGNSA. The CDR3 extends over 13 amino acids. The CDR3 loop reads CASSGTNTGELFF. The CDR3 DNA follows: TGTGCCAGCAGCGGGACTAACACCGGGGAGCTGTTTTTT.

The chain has TRBV19 and TRBJ2-1, with 10 nucleotides matching TRBD2. The trim removed 6 bases at V and 9 bases at J, leaving 14 bases unmatched. The CDR3 contains 16 residues. Germline V gives CDR1 LNHDA, CDR2 SQIVND (reference sequence). The CDR3 loop reads CASRHTSGIGFVEQFF. In DNA form, the CDR3 reads TGTGCCAGTAGGCATACTAGCGGGATAGGATTCGTTGAGCAGTTCTTC. The full variable domain, with the rest looked up from reference TRBV19 and TRBJ2-1, is DGGITQSPKYLFRKEGQNVTLSCEQNLNHDAMYWYRQDPGQGLRLIYYSQIVNDFQKGDIAEGYSVSREKKESFPLTVTSAQKNPTAFYLCASRHTSGIGFVEQFFGPGTRLTVL.

The V and J genes are TRBV7-9 and TRBJ1-2; 7 positions agree with TRBD1. The germline V gene encodes CDR1 SEHNR and CDR2 FQNEAQ (reference sequence). The CDR3 loop spans 13 amino acids. Trimming at V came to 5 bases and at J to 7 bases, leaving 7 bases not matched to a gene. The CDR3 region is CASSERGLFGYTF. CDR3 coding DNA: TGTGCCAGCAGCGAGAGGGGGCTGTTTGGCTACACCTTC. Looking up the rest from reference TRBV7-9 and TRBJ1-2 gives the full variable domain: DTGVSQNPRHKITKRGQNVTFRCDPISEHNRLYWYRQTLGQGPEFLTYFQNEAQLEKSRLLSDRFSAERPKGSFSTLEIQRTEQGDSAMYLCASSERGLFGYTFGSGTRLTVV.

This clone has more than one count but fewer than ten. The chain combines TRBV12-5 with TRBJ2-1, with 9 bases identical to TRBD1. The trim removed 5 bases at V and 8 bases at J, leaving 7 bases unmatched. The CDR3 loop spans 14 amino acids. Per germline, CDR1 LGHNT and CDR2 FRNRAP. CDR3 protein: CASGQGQGYDEQFF. The CDR3, as DNA: TGTGCTAGTGGTCAGGGACAGGGATATGATGAGCAGTTCTTC.

This clone has just a few counts. The chain employs TRBV30 and TRBJ1-1; no definite D call. The germline V gene has CDR1 GTSNPN and CDR2 SVGIG (reference sequence). This CDR3 contains 11 residues. The V and J ends lost 7 bases and 3 bases respectively, with 9 bases between them. The DNA for the CDR3 is TGTGCCTTCGGGGAGGACACTGAAGCTTTCTTT. Its protein product is CAFGEDTEAFF.

This clone turned up a few times. Other DNA sequences of this sample code for an identical CDR3. The chain has TRBV2 and TRBJ2-3, with TRBD2 matching over 8 bases. Germline CDR1 and CDR2: SNHLY and FYNNEI. The ends lost 5 bases at V and 1 base at J; junction bases unmatched: 5. The CDR3 contains 15 residues. The CDR3 protein is CASSPLAGGTDTQYF. In DNA, the CDR3 is TGTGCCAGCAGTCCCCTAGCGGGCGGCACAGATACGCAGTATTTT. The full variable domain, with the rest looked up from reference TRBV2 and TRBJ2-3, is EPEVTQTPSHQVTQMGQEVILRCVPISNHLYFYWYRQILGQKVEFLVSFYNNEISEKSEIFDDQFSVERPDGSNFTLKIRSTKLEDSAMYFCASSPLAGGTDTQYFGPGTRLTVL.

The rearrangement uses TRBV5-4 and TRBJ2-3; D is unresolved. CDR3 length: 12 amino acids. The V end was cut by 4 bases, the J end by 5 bases, with 8 bases between. Germline CDR1 and CDR2: SGHNT and YYREEE (reference sequence). The CDR3 here is CASSAVVDTQYF. The CDR3 region has the DNA TGTGCCAGCAGCGCGGTCGTAGATACGCAGTATTTT.

The gene calls are TRBV5-1 and TRBJ2-5; 8 nucleotides match TRBD1. With V trimmed by 3 bases and J by 2 bases, 6 bases remained unmatched. Germline V gives CDR1 SGHRS, CDR2 YFSETQ. The CDR3 has 15 amino acids. CDR3 sequence reads: CASSSTGGPQETQYF. CDR3 in DNA: TGCGCCAGCAGCTCCACAGGGGGACCACAAGAGACCCAGTACTTC.

This clone was detected only a few times. The CDR3 nucleotides read TGTGCCAGCAGCTTAGGTGTCGGACAGGCGTACGAGCAGTACTTC. Protein sequence: CASSLGVGQAYEQYF. The chain recombines TRBV11-3 with TRBJ2-7, with TRBD1 identical over 7 bases. The CDR3 length is 15 residues. Germline CDR1 and CDR2: SGHNT and YENEEA. The J segment lost 4 bases and the V segment lost 1 base, leaving 7 bases of the junction unmatched.

This clone was seen a handful of times. The J gene is TRBJ2-7, the V gene TRBV28, with D possibly being TRBD1 (5 bases). The CDR3 has 15 residues. V lost 5 bases, J lost 1 base, and 15 bases lay in between. Germline lookup yields CDR1 MDHEN and CDR2 SYDVKM. The CDR3 spells CASSPYIGASYEQYF. DNA of the CDR3: TGTGCCAGCAGTCCCTACATAGGGGCGTCCTACGAGCAGTACTTC.

A few counts support this clone. This rearrangement joins TRBV19 to TRBJ2-5, with 10 bases matching TRBD1. Unmatched junction bases numbered 4, after V lost 1 base and J lost 5 bases. Germline V lookup: CDR1 LNHDA, CDR2 SQIVND (reference sequence). This CDR3 contains 15 residues. CDR3 protein: CASSIGDRGGETQYF. CDR3 nucleotide sequence: TGTGCCAGTAGTATAGGGGACAGGGGAGGTGAGACCCAGTACTTC. Based on the CDR3 plus reference TRBV19 and TRBJ2-5, the full variable domain is DGGITQSPKYLFRKEGQNVTLSCEQNLNHDAMYWYRQDPGQGLRLIYYSQIVNDFQKGDIAEGYSVSREKKESFPLTVTSAQKNPTAFYLCASSIGDRGGETQYFGPGTRLLVL.

This clone was counted a few times. The genes are TRBV7-9 and TRBJ1-1; 8 positions match TRBD1. V gave up 4 bases and J gave up 6 bases; unmatched junction bases: 7. The CDR3 extends over 14 amino acids. Germline-derived CDR1 and CDR2 are SEHNR and FQNEAQ (reference sequence). CDR3 sequence: CASSYGQGRAEAFF. In DNA form, the CDR3 reads TGTGCCAGCAGCTACGGACAGGGTAGAGCTGAAGCTTTCTTT.

The chain employs TRBV7-2 and TRBJ2-1, with TRBD2 as a possible D gene (7 bases). Trimming took off 5 bases at V and 7 bases at J, with 15 bases between the two ends. The CDR3 extends over 14 amino acids. Germline lookup yields CDR1 SGHTA and CDR2 FQGNSA. CDR3 residues: CASSRGGTLNEQFF. Written as DNA, the CDR3 is TGTGCCAGCAGCAGGGGGGGGACCCTAAATGAGCAGTTCTTC.

This chain links TRBV4-1 with TRBJ1-2, with a possible D match to TRBD1 (6 bases). V shed 4 bases and J shed 4 bases, with 10 bases lying between them. Germline CDR1 and CDR2: MGHRA and YSYEKL. The CDR3 has 13 residues. CDR3 bases: TGCGCCAGCAGCCGGACAGCGTTCTATGGCTACACCTTC. Translating it yields CASSRTAFYGYTF.

The chain employs TRBV10-3 and TRBJ2-7; D not resolved. The length of the CDR3 is 12 residues. Germline-derived CDR1 and CDR2 are ENHRY and SYGVKD. V lost 8 bases and J 1 base, leaving 9 bases between the germline ends. The CDR3 reads CAIGPSSYEQYF. CDR3 nucleotide sequence: TGTGCCATCGGGCCAAGTTCCTACGAGCAGTACTTC.

The CDR3: CATQDRSIHQPQHF. CDR3 bases: TGTGCCACCCAGGACAGATCTATTCATCAGCCCCAGCATTTT. V usage is TRBV6-6 and J usage is TRBJ1-5; possible D gene TRBD1, 6 bases. Per the germline V gene, CDR1 is MNHNY and CDR2 is SVGAGI (reference sequence). The CDR3 contains 14 residues. V shed 10 bases and J shed 5 bases, with 18 bases lying between them.

This clone has only a few counts. The rearrangement links TRBV18 to TRBJ2-3, with D unclear. V was cut by 1 base and J by 0 bases, with 14 bases left in between. The CDR3 length is 17 residues. Germline lookup yields CDR1 KGHSH and CDR2 LQKENI. The CDR3 spells CASSPLELHASTDTQYF. DNA for the CDR3: TGTGCCAGCTCACCACTTGAACTTCACGCTAGCACAGATACGCAGTATTTT. Full variable domain (rest looked up from reference TRBV18 and TRBJ2-3): NAGVMQNPRHLVRRRGQEARLRCSPMKGHSHVYWYRQLPEEGLKFMVYLQKENIIDESGMPKERFSAEFPKEGPSILRIQQVVRGDSAAYFCASSPLELHASTDTQYFGPGTRLTVL.

This clone has a handful of counts. This chain uses TRBV6-5 with TRBJ2-4; 11 bases map to TRBD2. In germline, CDR1 is MNHEY, CDR2 SVGAGI. The CDR3 is made up of 14 amino acids. The trim removed 5 bases at V and 9 bases at J, leaving 6 bases unmatched. CDR3 loop: CASSELAGVGIQYF. CDR3 DNA: TGTGCCAGCAGTGAACTAGCGGGAGTTGGCATTCAGTACTTC.

The V call is TRBV27, the J call TRBJ2-1, with 12 bases that match TRBD2. Germline trimming cut 10 bases from V and 5 bases from J; bases unmatched to any gene: 15. The CDR3 covers 17 residues. Germline V lookup: CDR1 MNHEY, CDR2 SMNVEV (reference sequence). The CDR3 spells CATHRTLGLAGNNEQFF. CDR3 sequence (DNA): TGTGCCACACACCGGACCTTAGGACTAGCGGGAAACAATGAGCAGTTCTTC.

The chain links TRBV18 to TRBJ2-3, with 10 positions matching TRBD2. V gave up 1 base and J gave up 0 bases; unmatched junction bases: 7. CDR1 KGHSH and CDR2 LQKENI come from the germline V gene. CDR3 length equals 18 residues. For the CDR3, the DNA is TGTGCCAGCTCACCACTTGAACTAGCGGGATCTAGCACAGATACGCAGTATTTT. Amino acid sequence: CASSPLELAGSSTDTQYF.

In its sample, this clone was seen a few times. The CDR3 DNA is TGTGCCAGCAGAGTCACAGGGGCCCTTCAGTTCTTC. Translation gives CASRVTGALQFF. The chain is built from TRBV2 and TRBJ2-1; 7 bases match TRBD1. J lost 13 bases, V lost 6 bases, and 9 bases had no gene match. The CDR3 is 12 residues long. CDR1 and CDR2 (germline): SNHLY, FYNNEI.

This clone was recorded a few times. V usage is TRBV18 and J usage is TRBJ2-1; TRBD2 agrees at 7 bases. The V and J ends lost 6 bases and 3 bases, in that order; junction bases with no gene match: 11. The V gene's germline CDR1 is KGHSH and CDR2 LQKENI. This CDR3 is built from 16 residues. DNA for the CDR3: TGTGCCAGCTCCCGTCGGGGAGCGGGGTACTACAATGAGCAGTTCTTC. This sequence encodes CASSRRGAGYYNEQFF.

This clone was counted a few times. V is TRBV27 and J is TRBJ2-5; the match to TRBD1 covers 7 bases. The CDR3 runs to 14 residues. The V and J ends lost 5 bases and 3 bases, in that order; junction bases with no gene match: 6. Germline V gene sequence: CDR1 MNHEY, CDR2 SMNVEV (reference sequence). The CDR3 DNA is TGTGCCAGCAGTCGTTTGGGACAGAAAGAGACCCAGTACTTC. Translation gives CASSRLGQKETQYF.